The 10 T cell receptor beta chains below all came from one sample that was sequenced in a study of cytotoxic CD8 clonotypes in ibrutinib-treated CLL. This table comes from immunoSEQ multiplex PCR, and its TCRdb copy is limited to in-frame clones, with some not included. The top ten hold roughly 4.5% of the sample, which has about 160,000 clones, about 84% seen once. This sample comprised PBMCs, obtained after 24 months of ibrutinib treatment. These receptors were collected from a human donor with chronic lymphocytic leukemia.

The CDR3 DNA follows: TGTGCCAGCAGTTTACGGGAGAGCAATCAGCCCCAGCATTTT. It yields the protein CASSLRESNQPQHF. The V and J genes are TRBV27 and TRBJ1-5, with D uncertain. Germline V lookup: CDR1 MNHEY, CDR2 SMNVEV (reference sequence). The CDR3 is made up of 14 amino acids. Trimming removed 2 bases at V and 1 base at J, with 6 bases between.

The V and J genes are TRBV2 and TRBJ1-3; unclear D gene. V was clipped by 2 bases and J by 4 bases, with 3 bases between them. The CDR3 covers 12 residues. Germline V gene sequence: CDR1 SNHLY, CDR2 FYNNEI. This CDR3 is CASSEPGNTIYF. The CDR3 DNA sequence: TGTGCCAGCAGTGAACCGGGAAACACCATATATTTT.

The rearrangement links TRBV6-5 to TRBJ1-3; TRBD1 is a possible D gene (6 bases). The CDR3 sequence is 15 residues long. The germline gives CDR1 MNHEY, CDR2 SVGAGI. The V end lost 2 bases, the J end lost 0 bases, and 8 bases lay between the germline ends. The CDR3 loop reads CASSYDRYSGNTIYF. The CDR3 region has the DNA TGTGCCAGCAGTTACGACAGGTACTCTGGAAACACCATATATTTT.

This sequence joins TRBV6-1 and TRBJ2-3; D is uncertain. CDR1 and CDR2 from the germline V gene are MNHNS and SASEGT. The germline V and J ends were trimmed by 8 bases and 1 base, with 10 bases remaining between them. The CDR3 totals 13 residues. CDR3 in amino acids: CASPRDGTDTQYF. CDR3 in DNA: TGTGCCAGCCCTAGAGACGGCACAGATACGCAGTATTTT.

This clone was observed a single time. The chain recombines TRBV5-1 with TRBJ2-3; tentative D call: TRBD2 (5 bases). CDR3 size: 15 residues. Germline assignment: CDR1 SGHRS and CDR2 YFSETQ. V was trimmed by 1 base and J by 4 bases, leaving 13 bases between them. CDR3 sequence: CASSLSPLGADTQYF. Here the CDR3 DNA reads TGCGCCAGCAGCTTGTCCCCACTCGGGGCAGATACGCAGTATTTT.

The chain links TRBV19 to TRBJ2-1; D is uncertain. CDR1 LNHDA and CDR2 SQIVND come from the germline V gene (reference sequence). Trimming left V 7 bases short and J 15 bases short, with 19 bases between. The CDR3 is made up of 12 amino acids. The CDR3 reads CASNTDSGPLFF. CDR3 DNA sequence: TGTGCCAGTAACACTGACTCAGGCCCGCTGTTCTTC.

The rearrangement uses TRBV7-2 and TRBJ2-7; no reliable D call. Germline V gene lookup returns CDR1 SGHTA and CDR2 FQGNSA. Trimming left V 1 base short and J 6 bases short, with 16 bases between. This CDR3 spans 15 amino acids. The CDR3 loop is CASSLVSFEDGEQYF. The CDR3 DNA reads TGTGCCAGCAGCTTAGTGAGCTTTGAGGACGGCGAGCAGTACTTC. The variable domain in full, with the rest retrieved from reference TRBV7-2 and TRBJ2-7, is GAGVSQSPSNKVTEKGKDVELRCDPISGHTALYWYRQSLGQGLEFLIYFQGNSAPDKSGLPSDRFSAERTGGSVSTLTIQRTQQEDSAVYLCASSLVSFEDGEQYFGPGTRLTVT.

The chain has TRBV6-5 and TRBJ2-1, with D perhaps matching TRBD1 (6 bases). V lost 6 bases to trimming and J lost 0 bases, with 12 bases between them. The CDR3 sequence is 15 residues long. Germline assignment: CDR1 MNHEY and CDR2 SVGAGI. In DNA, the CDR3 is TGTGCCAGCAGATCCCAGGGGCCCTCCTACAATGAGCAGTTCTTC. It is translated as CASRSQGPSYNEQFF.

The count of this clone is one. V usage is TRBV2 and J usage is TRBJ1-4; D possibly corresponds to TRBD1 (6 bases). Deletions cut 7 bases from V and 8 bases from J, with 20 bases between. The CDR3 has 15 amino acids. Germline V gives CDR1 SNHLY, CDR2 FYNNEI. In nucleotides, the CDR3 is TGTGCCAGCACCCGGGGGGGGGCGGGAACGGAAAAACTGTTTTTT. Translating it yields CASTRGGAGTEKLFF.

J is TRBJ2-1 and V is TRBV7-2, with TRBD2 matching over 7 bases. Germline CDR1 SGHTA, CDR2 FQGNSA. With V trimmed by 3 bases and J by 13 bases, 18 bases remained unmatched. The length of the CDR3 is 16 residues. The chain's CDR3 is CASSLALVGSGVLQFF. The CDR3 nucleotides are TGTGCCAGCAGCTTGGCTCTTGTGGGCAGCGGGGTTTTACAGTTCTTC.